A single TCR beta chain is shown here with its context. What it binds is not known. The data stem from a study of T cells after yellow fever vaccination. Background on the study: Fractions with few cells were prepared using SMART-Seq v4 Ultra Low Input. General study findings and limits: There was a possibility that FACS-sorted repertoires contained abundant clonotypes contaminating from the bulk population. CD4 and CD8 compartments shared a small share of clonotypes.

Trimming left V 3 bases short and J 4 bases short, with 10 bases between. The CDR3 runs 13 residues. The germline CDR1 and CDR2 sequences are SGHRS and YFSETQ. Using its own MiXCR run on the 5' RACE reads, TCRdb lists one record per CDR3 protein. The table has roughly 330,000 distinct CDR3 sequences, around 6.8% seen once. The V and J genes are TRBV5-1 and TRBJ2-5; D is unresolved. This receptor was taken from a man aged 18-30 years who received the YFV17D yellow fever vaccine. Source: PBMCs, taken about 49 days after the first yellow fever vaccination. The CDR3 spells CASSSLLAETQYF. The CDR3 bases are TGCGCCAGCAGCTCACTATTAGCAGAGACCCAGTACTTC.